This T cell receptor beta chain was identified during a study of CD8 T cells in ankylosing spondylitis. Study results and limitations: As reported, disease-linked clones showed significant enrichment in matched ankylosing spondylitis synovial fluid. In ankylosing spondylitis blood, a motif of roughly eight highly homologous TCR beta variants appeared characteristic.

In germline, CDR1 is MNHNS, CDR2 SASEGT. Trimming shortened V by 6 bases and J by 5 bases, and 14 bases separated the two germline ends. This CDR3 is 13 amino acids long. From the 5' RACE reads, TCRdb called clonotypes with MiXCR, one entry per CDR3 protein. The sample comprises about 840,000 distinct CDR3 sequences, approximately 12% of which are singletons, and 0.51% rests with the top ten. Concerning this clonotype: Its cognate antigen is unknown.

The V call is TRBV6-1, the J call TRBJ2-7; either TRBD1 or TRBD2 may fit D (7 bases each). The source material was blood, either unsorted or a sorted T cell fraction (not recorded which). The clonotype comes from a male donor with ankylosing spondylitis. The CDR3 DNA follows: TGTGCCAGCAGACAAAGCGGGACAGACGAGCAGTACTTC. Its translation: CASRQSGTDEQYF.